The 11 T cell receptor beta chains listed next were all sequenced from one sample in a study of blood T cell repertoires in COVID-19. Data came from immunoSEQ multiplex PCR; TCRdb stores just in-frame clones and leaves some out. The table includes approximately 240,000 clones, around 90% detected once. The sample comprised peripheral blood. These receptors came from a woman aged 18-29 years who had recovered from COVID-19.

The chain joins TRBV18 to TRBJ2-3; 7 bases match TRBD1. The CDR3 runs 16 residues. V trimming: 5 bases; J trimming: 3 bases; junction bases outside the gene matches: 11. Germline loops: CDR1 KGHSH, CDR2 LQKENI. The CDR3 loop reads CASSLGTQGSTDTQYF. In nucleotides, the CDR3 is TGTGCCAGCTCATTGGGGACACAGGGGTCGACAGATACGCAGTATTTT. Together with reference TRBV18 and TRBJ2-3, the CDR3 gives the full variable domain: NAGVMQNPRHLVRRRGQEARLRCSPMKGHSHVYWYRQLPEEGLKFMVYLQKENIIDESGMPKERFSAEFPKEGPSILRIQQVVRGDSAAYFCASSLGTQGSTDTQYFGPGTRLTVL.

The chain employs TRBV7-3 and TRBJ2-2; D perhaps matches TRBD2 (6 bases). Germline-derived CDR1 and CDR2 are SGHTA and FQGTGA. Trimming took 2 bases from V and 7 from J, leaving 8 bases between them. This CDR3 is 13 amino acids long. The CDR3 nucleotides are TGTGCCAGCAGCTTATCGGGGGACGGGGAGCTGTTTTTT. Residues: CASSLSGDGELFF.

V and J are TRBV9 and TRBJ2-1; D perhaps matches TRBD2 (6 bases). The CDR3 contains 14 residues. Between the trimmed V and J ends, which lost 0 bases and 4 bases, there was a span of 8 bases. Germline V lookup: CDR1 SGDLS, CDR2 YYNGEE. Here the CDR3 reads CASSVDGRYNEQFF. DNA of the CDR3: TGTGCCAGCAGCGTAGATGGGAGGTACAATGAGCAGTTCTTC.

The rearrangement links TRBV19 to TRBJ2-1, with TRBD2 matching 8 bases. Germline CDR1 is LNHDA and CDR2 is SQIVND (reference sequence). The CDR3 runs to 15 residues. V trimming: 4 bases; J trimming: 1 base; junction bases outside the gene matches: 3. CDR3 coding DNA: TGTGCCAGTAGTACGGCGGGAGGATCCTACAATGAGCAGTTCTTC. As protein: CASSTAGGSYNEQFF.

The chain recombines TRBV15 with TRBJ1-4; 7 bases line up with TRBD1. The CDR3 covers 15 residues. Trimming at V came to 3 bases and at J to 7 bases, leaving 8 bases not matched to a gene. Per germline, CDR1 LNHNV and CDR2 YYDKDF (reference sequence). As DNA, the CDR3 is TGTGCCACCAGCAGCCCCGACAGGGAGAGTGAAAAACTGTTTTTT. This gives the protein CATSSPDRESEKLFF.

This chain uses TRBV4-3 with TRBJ1-4, with a weak D call TRBD1 (5 bases). This CDR3 is built from 14 residues. The ends were cut back, 0 bases at V and 9 bases at J, with 11 bases in the middle. Germline-derived CDR1 and CDR2 are LGHNA and YSLEER. The CDR3: CASSQDGRDQKLFF. CDR3 nucleotides: TGCGCCAGCAGCCAAGATGGCAGGGATCAAAAACTGTTTTTT.

The chain recombines TRBV5-1 with TRBJ2-1, with 11 positions matching TRBD2. The CDR3 extends over 16 amino acids. Germline CDR1 reads SGHRS; CDR2 reads YFSETQ. Trimming took 2 bases from V and 5 from J; bases not matched to a gene: 6. The CDR3 sequence: CASSLGGTSGHNEQFF. The CDR3, as DNA: TGCGCCAGCAGCTTAGGCGGGACTAGCGGACACAATGAGCAGTTCTTC.

This chain uses TRBV19 with TRBJ2-5; TRBD2 aligns across 7 bases. J was trimmed by 5 bases and V by 8 bases; bases with no gene match: 5. Per germline, CDR1 LNHDA and CDR2 SQIVND (reference sequence). The CDR3 contains 12 residues. CDR3 nucleotides: TGTGCCAGTCGCGGGAGAGTGGAGACCCAGTACTTC. Translating gives CASRGRVETQYF.

The CDR3 protein is CASSADRGIHGYTF. In nucleotides, the CDR3 is TGTGCCAGCAGCGCAGACAGGGGGATACATGGCTACACCTTC. The V gene is TRBV5-4, the J gene TRBJ1-2, with 9 positions matching TRBD1. The length of the CDR3 is 14 residues. V lost 4 bases and J lost 6; bases outside the gene matches: 7. In germline, CDR1 is SGHNT, CDR2 YYREEE (reference sequence).

The genes are TRBV27 and TRBJ2-7; 9 bases are shared with TRBD1. Unmatched junction bases numbered 8, after V lost 7 bases and J lost 1 base. CDR1 is MNHEY, CDR2 SMNVEV, per germline (reference sequence). The length of the CDR3 is 15 residues. Here the CDR3 reads CASIELQGASYEQYF. The CDR3 DNA reads as TGTGCCAGCATCGAATTACAGGGGGCGTCCTACGAGCAGTACTTC.

This chain connects TRBV7-9 to TRBJ1-1; D gene ambiguous. The CDR3 totals 14 residues. Per the germline V gene, CDR1 is SEHNR and CDR2 is FQNEAQ (reference sequence). Between the trimmed V and J ends, which lost 4 bases and 3 bases, there was a span of 12 bases. CDR3 coding DNA: TGTGCCAGCAGCTCATACGCGATCGACACTGAAGCTTTCTTT. It encodes CASSSYAIDTEAFF.